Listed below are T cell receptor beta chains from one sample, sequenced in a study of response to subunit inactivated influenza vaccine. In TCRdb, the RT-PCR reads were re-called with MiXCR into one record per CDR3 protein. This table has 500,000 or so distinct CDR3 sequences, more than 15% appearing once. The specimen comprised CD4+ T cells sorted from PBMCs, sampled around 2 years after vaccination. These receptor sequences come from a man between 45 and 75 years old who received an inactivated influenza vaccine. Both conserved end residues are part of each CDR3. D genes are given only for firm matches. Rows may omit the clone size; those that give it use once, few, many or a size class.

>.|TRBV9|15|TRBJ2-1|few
TGTGCCAGCAGCGCCAGCGGTTTGGAAGCCAATGAGCAGTTCTTC
CASSASGLEANEQFF
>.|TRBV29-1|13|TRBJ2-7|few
TGCAGCGTTTCAGTTTCGCAGGCCTACGAGCAGTACTTC
CSVSVSQAYEQYF
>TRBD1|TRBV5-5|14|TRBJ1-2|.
TGTGCCAGCAGCTTGCCGACAGGGGGCTTAGGCTACACCTTC
CASSLPTGGLGYTF
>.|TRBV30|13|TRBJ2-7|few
TGTGCCTGGAGTGCACAGCCGGGCCACGAGCAGTACTTC
CAWSAQPGHEQYF
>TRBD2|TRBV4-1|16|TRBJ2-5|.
TGCGCCAGCAGCCAACCTACTAGCGGGGGAACCTGGACCCAGTACTTC
CASSQPTSGGTWTQYF
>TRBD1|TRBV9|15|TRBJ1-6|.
TGTGCCAGCAGCGTTGGACAGGCACTAAATTCACCCCTCCACTTT
CASSVGQALNSPLHF
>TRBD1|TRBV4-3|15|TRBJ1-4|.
TGCGCCAGCAGCCAAGGAACAGGGGGCTTGGAAAAACTGTTTTTT
CASSQGTGGLEKLFF
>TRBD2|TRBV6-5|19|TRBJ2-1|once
TGTGCCAGCAGTTACTCGCGAACCACTAGCGGGGGGCCGTACAATGAGCAGTTCTTC
CASSYSRTTSGGPYNEQFF
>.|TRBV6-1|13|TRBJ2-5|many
TGTGCCACCTCAACAGGGAAATCAGAGACCCAGTACTTC
CATSTGKSETQYF
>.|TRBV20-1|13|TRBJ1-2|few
TGCAGTACACATCGCGGGGCCAACTATGGCTACACCTTC
CSTHRGANYGYTF
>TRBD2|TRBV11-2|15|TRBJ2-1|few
TGTGCCAGCAGCTTTAGCGGGAGGCCGTACAATGAGCAGTTCTTC
CASSFSGRPYNEQFF
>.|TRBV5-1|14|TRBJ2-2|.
TGCGCCAGCAGTCTGGTGGACCTGACCGGGGAGCTGTTTTTT
CASSLVDLTGELFF
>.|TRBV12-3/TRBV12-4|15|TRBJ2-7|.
TGTGCCAGCAGTTTAGCCGGGACAAGACCCTACGAGCAGTACTTC
CASSLAGTRPYEQYF
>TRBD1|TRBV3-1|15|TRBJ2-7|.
TGTGCCAGCAGCCAAGTAGGACAGGGTGGACACGAGCAGTACTTC
CASSQVGQGGHEQYF
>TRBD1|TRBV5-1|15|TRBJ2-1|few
TGCGCCAGCAGGAACGGACAGGTAAACTACAATGAGCAGTTCTTC
CASRNGQVNYNEQFF
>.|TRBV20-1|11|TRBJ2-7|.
TGCAGTGCTAGAGGCAGCCCCGAGCAGTACTTC
CSARGSPEQYF
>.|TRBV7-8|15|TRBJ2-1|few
TGTGCCAGCAGCTTGACCGGGACCTGGGGCAATGAGCAGTTCTTC
CASSLTGTWGNEQFF
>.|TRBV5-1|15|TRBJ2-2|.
TGCGCCAGCAGCTTGGCTCAGGCGAACACCGGGGAGCTGTTTTTT
CASSLAQANTGELFF
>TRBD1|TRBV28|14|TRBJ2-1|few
TGTGCCACCCTGGGGGACAGGGGGTACAATGAGCAGTTCTTC
CATLGDRGYNEQFF
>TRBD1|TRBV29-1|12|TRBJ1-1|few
TGCAGCGTGGACAGGGGGCCCACTGAAGCTTTCTTT
CSVDRGPTEAFF
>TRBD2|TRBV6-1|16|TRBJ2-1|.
TGTGCCAGCAGTGGCGAAGCTAGCGGGGCCAACAATGAGCAGTTCTTC
CASSGEASGANNEQFF
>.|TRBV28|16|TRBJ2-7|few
TGTGCCAGCAGTGGGTCCGGGACTCCCAGCTCCTACGAGCAGTACTTC
CASSGSGTPSSYEQYF
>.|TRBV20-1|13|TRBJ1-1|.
TGCAGTGCCGAATCCGGGAGCTCCACTGAAGCTTTCTTT
CSAESGSSTEAFF
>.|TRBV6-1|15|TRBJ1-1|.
TGTGCCAGCAGTGCAGGGTACGGATCGATCACTGAAGCTTTCTTT
CASSAGYGSITEAFF
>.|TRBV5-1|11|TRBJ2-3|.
TGCGCCAGCAGCACCGAGGGTATACAGTATTTT
CASSTEGIQYF
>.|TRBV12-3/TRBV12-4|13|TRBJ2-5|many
TGTGCCAGCAGTTTTCAACGGCCGGGGGCCCAGTACTTC
CASSFQRPGAQYF
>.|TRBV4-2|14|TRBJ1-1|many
TGTGCCAGCAGCCAAGATCGGAGGGTCACTGAAGCTTTCTTT
CASSQDRRVTEAFF
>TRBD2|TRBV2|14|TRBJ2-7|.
TGTGCCAGCAATTTGGCTAGCGGAACCTACGAGCAGTACTTC
CASNLASGTYEQYF
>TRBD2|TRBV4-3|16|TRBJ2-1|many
TGCGCCAGCAGCCGATCGGGACTAGGGGGGTTCAATGAGCAGTTCTTC
CASSRSGLGGFNEQFF
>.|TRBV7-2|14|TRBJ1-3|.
TGTGCCAGCAGCCGCGGGACATTAGGAAACACCATATATTTT
CASSRGTLGNTIYF
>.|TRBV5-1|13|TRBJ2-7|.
TGCGCCAGCAGCTTCCAGAACGGGGACGAGCAGTACTTC
CASSFQNGDEQYF
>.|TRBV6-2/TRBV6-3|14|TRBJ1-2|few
TGTGCCAGCAGCCTACTCAGGGCGGCCTATGGCTACACCTTC
CASSLLRAAYGYTF
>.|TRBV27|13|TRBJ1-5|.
TGTGCCAGCCGGGCAGGGAGGGCTCAGCCCCAGCATTTT
CASRAGRAQPQHF
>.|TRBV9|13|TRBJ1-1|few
TGTGCCAGCAGCGTTTGGACGAACACTGAAGCTTTCTTT
CASSVWTNTEAFF
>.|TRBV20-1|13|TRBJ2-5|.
TGCAGTGCTAGAGATGGTCAACTCGGGGCCCAGTACTTC
CSARDGQLGAQYF
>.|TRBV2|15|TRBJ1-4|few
TGTGCCAGCAGAATACGACAGGCAACTAATGAAAAACTGTTTTTT
CASRIRQATNEKLFF
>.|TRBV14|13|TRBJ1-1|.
TGTGCCAGCAGCCAAGTGTACAACGCAGAAGCTTTCTTT
CASSQVYNAEAFF
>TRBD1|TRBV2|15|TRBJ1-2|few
TGTGCCAGCAGTGAAGGCAGGGGGCTGACTTATGGCTACACCTTC
CASSEGRGLTYGYTF
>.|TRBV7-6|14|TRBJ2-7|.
TGTGCCAGCAGCTTAGGAGGCGGTGCCTACGAGCAGTACTTC
CASSLGGGAYEQYF
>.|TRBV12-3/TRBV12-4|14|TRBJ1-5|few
TGTGCCAGCAGTTTAGTCGAAATAGATCAGCCCCAGCATTTT
CASSLVEIDQPQHF
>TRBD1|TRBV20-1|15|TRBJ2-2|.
TGCAGTGCTAAAAGGACAGGGGGAACGAGCGGGGAGCTGTTTTTT
CSAKRTGGTSGELFF
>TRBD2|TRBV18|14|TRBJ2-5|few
TGTGCCAGCTCACCCCTAGCGGGAGGAGAGACCCAGTACTTC
CASSPLAGGETQYF